Listed below are T cell receptor beta chains from one sample, sequenced in a study of blood T cells in healthy people across ages. TCRdb reprocessed the 5' RACE reads with MiXCR, giving one entry per CDR3 protein. The data contain fewer than 800,000 distinct CDR3 sequences, 32% of them singletons. Sequencing input: blood. Receptor source: an elderly woman in good health. The CDR3 runs from the conserved cysteine through the conserved F or W. Each record gives: CDR3 protein, CDR3 DNA, J gene, CDR3 length, D gene, V gene, clone size. A D gene is named only where the DNA matches it firmly. Only part of the rows carry a size: once, few, many, or a class if the clone is expanded.

CASSLRGAAITETQYF | TGCGCCAGCAGCTTGAGGGGGGCCGCAATAACGGAGACCCAGTACTTC | TRBJ2-5 | 16 | - | TRBV5-1 | many
CASSDLVVGTEQYF | TGTGCCAGCAGTGACCTCGTCGTGGGGACCGAGCAGTACTTC | TRBJ2-7 | 14 | - | TRBV2 | -
CSAPPSGGRVGGYTF | TGCAGTGCTCCCCCCTCAGGGGGAAGAGTCGGCGGCTACACCTTC | TRBJ1-2 | 15 | TRBD1 | TRBV20-1 | few
CASSLTGGANQPQHF | TGTGCCAGCAGCTTAACGGGGGGCGCGAATCAGCCCCAGCATTTT | TRBJ1-5 | 15 | - | TRBV7-2 | many
CASSLEASGGLREQFF | TGCGCCAGCAGCTTAGAGGCTAGCGGGGGATTAAGGGAGCAGTTCTTC | TRBJ2-1 | 16 | TRBD2 | TRBV5-1 | many
CASSPQGVVSKETQYF | TGTGCCAGCAGCCCCCAGGGGGTCGTATCTAAAGAGACCCAGTACTTC | TRBJ2-5 | 16 | TRBD1 | TRBV11-2 | -
CASSEAWGSGGELFF | TGTGCCAGCAGTGAAGCGTGGGGGTCCGGCGGGGAGCTGTTTTTT | TRBJ2-2 | 15 | - | TRBV6-1 | -
CSAQPGPNEQFF | TGCAGTGCCCAACCGGGGCCCAATGAGCAGTTCTTC | TRBJ2-1 | 12 | - | TRBV20-1 | many
CASRVGTGPYEQYF | TGTGCCAGTAGGGTAGGGACAGGTCCCTACGAGCAGTACTTC | TRBJ2-7 | 14 | TRBD1 | TRBV19 | -
CASSHRAGWVSEQYF | TGTGCCAGCAGCCACAGGGCGGGTTGGGTGAGCGAGCAGTACTTC | TRBJ2-7 | 15 | - | TRBV14 | few
CASSPQTGNTDTQYF | TGCGCCAGCAGCCCCCAGACAGGCAACACAGATACGCAGTATTTT | TRBJ2-3 | 15 | - | TRBV5-1 | -
CASSLLGGVGNEQFF | TGTGCCAGCAGCCTCCTTGGGGGGGTGGGCAATGAGCAGTTCTTC | TRBJ2-1 | 15 | TRBD2 | TRBV3-1 | few
CASSSDSFSYEQYF | TGTGCCAGCAGCTCGGACTCCTTTTCCTACGAGCAGTACTTC | TRBJ2-7 | 14 | - | TRBV7-2 | -
CASIRLAGGTDTQYF | TGTGCCAGCATCCGACTAGCGGGAGGCACAGATACGCAGTATTTT | TRBJ2-3 | 15 | TRBD2 | TRBV6-1 | -
CASKRPSQSTSNQPQHF | TGTGCCAGCAAGCGGCCGTCCCAGAGTACTAGCAATCAGCCCCAGCATTTT | TRBJ1-5 | 17 | - | TRBV6-2/TRBV6-3 | many
CASSESGQYNSPLHF | TGTGCCAGCAGTGAATCGGGACAGTATAATTCACCCCTCCACTTT | TRBJ1-6 | 15 | TRBD1 | TRBV6-4 | few
CSAGSRNQPQHF | TGCAGTGCTGGGAGCAGGAATCAGCCCCAGCATTTT | TRBJ1-5 | 12 | - | TRBV20-1 | -
CAIRDRGLSPPYEQYF | TGTGCCATCAGGGACAGGGGCCTCTCGCCTCCCTACGAGCAGTACTTC | TRBJ2-7 | 16 | TRBD1 | TRBV10-3 | -
CASSPISTENTEAFF | TGTGCCAGCAGTCCGATATCAACAGAGAACACTGAAGCTTTCTTT | TRBJ1-1 | 15 | - | TRBV12-3/TRBV12-4 | many
CASSTQKAFTDTQYF | TGTGCCAGCAGCACCCAGAAGGCCTTCACAGATACGCAGTATTTT | TRBJ2-3 | 15 | - | TRBV9 | -
CASIIAKNIQYF | TGTGCCAGCATTATAGCCAAAAACATTCAGTACTTC | TRBJ2-4 | 12 | - | TRBV2 | many
CASSLGRAGNTEAFF | TGCGCCAGCAGCTTGGGGAGGGCTGGAAACACTGAAGCTTTCTTT | TRBJ1-1 | 15 | - | TRBV5-1 | -
CSATSGTGRNQPQHF | TGCAGTGCTACCAGTGGGACAGGGAGAAATCAGCCCCAGCATTTT | TRBJ1-5 | 15 | TRBD1 | TRBV20-1 | many
CASSLEGGRYTEAFF | TGCGCCAGCAGCTTGGAGGGGGGTCGGTACACTGAAGCTTTCTTT | TRBJ1-1 | 15 | - | TRBV5-1 | -
CTSAPGQGVQWAYEQYF | TGTACCAGTGCCCCGGGACAGGGGGTTCAGTGGGCCTACGAGCAGTACTTC | TRBJ2-7 | 17 | TRBD1 | TRBV27 | -
CASSSGRPTYEQYF | TGCGCCAGCAGTTCCGGGAGACCAACTTACGAGCAGTACTTC | TRBJ2-7 | 14 | - | TRBV5-1 | few
CASRTGGLGQPQHF | TGTGCCAGCAGGACAGGGGGCTTGGGTCAGCCCCAGCATTTT | TRBJ1-5 | 14 | TRBD1 | TRBV6-1 | many
CASSFRQGQYF | TGTGCCAGCAGCTTCCGACAGGGTCAGTATTTT | TRBJ2-3 | 11 | TRBD1 | TRBV5-6 | many
CAISEATANYGYTF | TGTGCCATCAGTGAGGCGACAGCGAACTATGGCTACACCTTC | TRBJ1-2 | 14 | - | TRBV10-3 | few
CASSLIGGGPDTQYF | TGTGCCAGCAGCTTAATTGGCGGGGGGCCAGATACGCAGTATTTT | TRBJ2-3 | 15 | TRBD2 | TRBV7-3 | many
CSARPRLGGEQYF | TGCAGTGCTAGACCACGCCTGGGCGGCGAGCAGTACTTC | TRBJ2-7 | 13 | - | TRBV20-1 | -
CASSPRGQGYEQYF | TGCGCCAGCAGCCCACGGGGACAGGGCTACGAGCAGTACTTC | TRBJ2-7 | 14 | TRBD1 | TRBV5-1 | -
CASSSSMVGTDTQYF | TGTGCTAGCAGCTCATCCATGGTGGGCACAGATACGCAGTATTTT | TRBJ2-3 | 15 | - | TRBV7-7 | -
CSARVSGRETQYF | TGCAGTGCTAGAGTGTCGGGGCGAGAGACCCAGTACTTC | TRBJ2-5 | 13 | - | TRBV20-1 | many
CASSQDHRGLSPLHF | TGTGCCAGCAGCCAAGACCACAGGGGTCTCTCACCCCTCCACTTT | TRBJ1-6 | 15 | TRBD1 | TRBV7-3 | many
CASSEQGISNQPQHF | TGTGCCAGCAGTGAACAGGGGATTAGCAATCAGCCCCAGCATTTT | TRBJ1-5 | 15 | - | TRBV2 | few
CASVERGNSPLHF | TGTGCCAGCGTGGAGAGGGGTAATTCACCCCTCCACTTT | TRBJ1-6 | 13 | - | TRBV2 | few
CASRGQGAYEQFF | TGTGCCAGTAGAGGACAGGGGGCCTATGAGCAGTTCTTC | TRBJ2-1 | 13 | TRBD1 | TRBV19 | -
CANFSHGHSPLHF | TGTGCCAATTTCTCCCACGGCCATTCACCCCTCCACTTT | TRBJ1-6 | 13 | - | TRBV7-3 | -
CASSYFGTSGSLSTDTQYF | TGTGCCAGCAGTTACTTCGGGACTAGCGGGAGTCTAAGCACAGATACGCAGTATTTT | TRBJ2-3 | 19 | TRBD2 | TRBV6-5 | -
CASSPAGDLYEQYF | TGCGCCAGCAGTCCCGCGGGGGACCTTTACGAGCAGTACTTC | TRBJ2-7 | 14 | TRBD2 | TRBV4-3 | many
CASSSPRRVLLADTQYF | TGTGCCAGCAGCTCCCCGCGGCGGGTCCTCCTCGCAGATACGCAGTATTTT | TRBJ2-3 | 17 | - | TRBV7-4 | -
CAISGGGLENNQPQHF | TGTGCCATCAGTGGAGGGGGGTTGGAGAACAATCAGCCCCAGCATTTT | TRBJ1-5 | 16 | - | TRBV10-3 | many
CASRWTGGRTEAFF | TGTGCCAGCAGGTGGACAGGGGGCCGAACTGAAGCTTTCTTT | TRBJ1-1 | 14 | TRBD1 | TRBV27 | -
CASSLPQRNEQYF | TGTGCCAGCAGCTTACCACAGAGAAATGAGCAGTACTTC | TRBJ2-5 | 13 | - | TRBV5-6 | -
CASSLVGDGNTEAFF | TGTGCCAGCAGCTTGGTAGGGGACGGGAACACTGAAGCTTTCTTT | TRBJ1-1 | 15 | - | TRBV5-6 | many
CAISGLLGPYNEQFF | TGTGCCATCAGTGGCCTCTTGGGGCCCTACAATGAGCAGTTCTTC | TRBJ2-1 | 15 | - | TRBV10-3 | many
CASSYSRLKLGGEQFF | TGTGCCAGCAGTTACTCGCGGTTAAAGCTCGGAGGTGAGCAGTTCTTC | TRBJ2-1 | 16 | - | TRBV6-5 | many
CASSFGSGSTEAFF | TGTGCCAGCAGTTTTGGGAGCGGGTCCACTGAAGCTTTCTTT | TRBJ1-1 | 14 | - | TRBV27 | -
CASSRQGVQETQYF | TGTGCCAGCTCACGACAGGGCGTCCAAGAGACCCAGTACTTC | TRBJ2-5 | 14 | TRBD1 | TRBV18 | -
CASREGGSTNEKLFF | TGCGCCAGCAGGGAAGGGGGATCAACTAATGAAAAACTGTTTTTT | TRBJ1-4 | 15 | - | TRBV5-1 | -
CASSRDTVPGTGELFF | TGCGCCAGCAGCCGAGATACGGTTCCGGGGACCGGGGAGCTGTTTTTT | TRBJ2-2 | 16 | - | TRBV4-3 | -